The rows below give T cell receptor beta chains drawn from one sample of a study of cytomegalovirus exposure and HLA in healthy donors. Using immunoSEQ multiplex PCR, the repertoire was profiled, and TCRdb retains in-frame clones only, with some absent. The sample lists over 200,000 clones; around 80% were seen once. The sequenced sample consisted of PBMCs. The receptors stem from a woman between 35 and 50 years old in good health and CMV-seronegative. CDR3s include the opening cysteine and the closing phenylalanine or tryptophan. A D gene is named only where the DNA matches it firmly. Only some rows state a clone size, as once, few, many or a class for expanded clones.

CDR3: CASSLSGGVRKEKLFF; DNA: TGTGCCAGCAGCCTGAGTGGGGGGGTCCGGAAGGAAAAACTGTTTTTT; size: few; J: TRBJ1-4; V: TRBV7-9; D: -
CDR3: CASSLAASEQFF; DNA: TGCGCCAGCAGCTTGGCCGCGTCTGAGCAGTTCTTC; size: -; J: TRBJ2-1; V: TRBV5-1; D: -
CDR3: CASSPNRNSFGNEQFF; DNA: TGTGCCAGCAGTCCGAATCGTAACAGTTTCGGCAATGAGCAGTTCTTC; size: few; J: TRBJ2-1; V: TRBV27; D: -
CDR3: CASSPDRTAYGYTF; DNA: TGTGCCAGCTCACCGGATCGGACAGCCTATGGCTACACCTTC; size: -; J: TRBJ1-2; V: TRBV18; D: -
CDR3: CSVGISKNIQYF; DNA: TGCAGCGTTGGCATCAGCAAAAACATTCAGTACTTC; size: -; J: TRBJ2-4; V: TRBV29-1; D: -
CDR3: CASSDQRTGGTGELFF; DNA: TGTGCCAGCAGCGACCAGAGGACAGGGGGCACCGGGGAGCTGTTTTTT; size: -; J: TRBJ2-2; V: TRBV9; D: TRBD1
CDR3: CASSQAGGVYGYTF; DNA: TGCGCCAGCAGCCAAGCCGGAGGGGTTTATGGCTACACCTTC; size: few; J: TRBJ1-2; V: TRBV4-1; D: -
CDR3: CASSFLAGGPGEQFF; DNA: TGTGCCAGCAGTTTTCTAGCGGGGGGGCCGGGGGAGCAGTTCTTC; size: -; J: TRBJ2-1; V: TRBV27; D: TRBD2
CDR3: CASSVRGNEQFF; DNA: TGTGCCAGCAGTGTTCGGGGGAATGAGCAGTTCTTC; size: -; J: TRBJ2-1; V: TRBV2; D: -
CDR3: CAWSTSGAISGYTF; DNA: TGTGCCTGGAGTACCTCAGGGGCAATCTCCGGCTACACCTTC; size: -; J: TRBJ1-2; V: TRBV30; D: -
CDR3: CASSLVAFSNNEQFF; DNA: TGCGCCAGCAGCTTGGTAGCTTTTTCGAACAATGAGCAGTTCTTC; size: once; J: TRBJ2-1; V: TRBV5-1; D: -
CDR3: CASSIGAGGIQYF; DNA: TGTGCCAGTAGTATAGGTGCGGGCGGGATCCAGTACTTC; size: -; J: TRBJ2-7; V: TRBV19; D: -
CDR3: CASSFRRNTGELFF; DNA: TGTGCCAGCAGTTTCCGTCGGAACACCGGGGAGCTGTTTTTT; size: -; J: TRBJ2-2; V: TRBV28; D: -
CDR3: CASSRQRTEEYF; DNA: TGTGCCAGCAGCAGGCAAAGGACAGAGGAGTACTTC; size: -; J: TRBJ2-5; V: TRBV6-5; D: -
CDR3: CASRRGGGVNEQFF; DNA: TGTGCCTCACGCCGAGGCGGGGGGGTCAATGAGCAGTTCTTC; size: -; J: TRBJ2-1; V: TRBV30; D: TRBD2
CDR3: CASSVLARNEQFF; DNA: TGTGCCAGCAGTGTTCTAGCGCGGAATGAGCAGTTCTTC; size: -; J: TRBJ2-1; V: TRBV2; D: -
CDR3: CASTKSGLNTEAFF; DNA: TGTGCCAGCACCAAATCTGGACTCAACACTGAAGCTTTCTTT; size: -; J: TRBJ1-1; V: TRBV6-5; D: -
CDR3: CASSNQETQYF; DNA: TGTGCCAGCAGCAACCAAGAGACCCAGTACTTC; size: -; J: TRBJ2-5; V: TRBV6-1; D: -
CDR3: CASGPLAGARDEQFF; DNA: TGTGCCTCAGGGCCACTAGCGGGGGCCAGGGATGAGCAGTTCTTC; size: -; J: TRBJ2-1; V: TRBV10-3; D: TRBD2
CDR3: CASSQGASGNTIYF; DNA: TGTGCCAGCAGCCAAGGGGCCTCTGGAAACACCATATATTTT; size: -; J: TRBJ1-3; V: TRBV14; D: -
CDR3: CASSQTLHYGYTF; DNA: TGTGCCAGCAGCCAGACTCTACACTATGGCTACACCTTC; size: -; J: TRBJ1-2; V: TRBV11-3; D: -
CDR3: CASSARGVPSEETYF; DNA: TGTGCCAGCAGTGCCAGGGGAGTTCCCTCCGAGGAAACGTACTTC; size: once; J: TRBJ2-7; V: TRBV6-1; D: -
CDR3: CASSFRQGHYEQYF; DNA: TGTGCCAGCAGCTTTCGACAGGGACACTACGAGCAGTACTTC; size: once; J: TRBJ2-7; V: TRBV7-8; D: TRBD1
CDR3: CASSVGSGGSPQEQFF; DNA: TGTGCCAGCAGCGTAGGGAGTGGAGGTTCCCCACAGGAGCAGTTCTTC; size: -; J: TRBJ2-1; V: TRBV9; D: -
CDR3: CASIQLHRGGNTIYF; DNA: TGCGCCAGCATCCAACTCCACAGGGGAGGAAACACCATATATTTT; size: -; J: TRBJ1-3; V: TRBV5-1; D: TRBD1